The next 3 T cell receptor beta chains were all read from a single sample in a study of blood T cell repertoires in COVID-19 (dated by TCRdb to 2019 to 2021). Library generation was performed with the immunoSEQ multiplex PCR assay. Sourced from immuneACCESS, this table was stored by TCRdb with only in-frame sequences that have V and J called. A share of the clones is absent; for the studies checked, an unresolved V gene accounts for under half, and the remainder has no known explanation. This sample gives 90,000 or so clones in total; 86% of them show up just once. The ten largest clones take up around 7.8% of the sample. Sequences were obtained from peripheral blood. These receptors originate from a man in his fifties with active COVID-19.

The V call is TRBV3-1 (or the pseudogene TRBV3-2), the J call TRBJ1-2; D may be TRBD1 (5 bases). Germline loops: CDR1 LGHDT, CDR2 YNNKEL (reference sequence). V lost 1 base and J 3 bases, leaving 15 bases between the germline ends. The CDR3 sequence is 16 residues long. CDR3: CASSQAKGRGDYGYTF. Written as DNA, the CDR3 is TGTGCCAGCAGCCAAGCGAAGGGAAGGGGCGACTATGGCTACACCTTC.

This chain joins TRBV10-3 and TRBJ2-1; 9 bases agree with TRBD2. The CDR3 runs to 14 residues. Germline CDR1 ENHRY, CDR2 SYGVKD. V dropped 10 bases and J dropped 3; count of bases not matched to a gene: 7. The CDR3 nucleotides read TGTGCCACCGGGACTAGCATAAACTACAATGAGCAGTTCTTC. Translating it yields CATGTSINYNEQFF.

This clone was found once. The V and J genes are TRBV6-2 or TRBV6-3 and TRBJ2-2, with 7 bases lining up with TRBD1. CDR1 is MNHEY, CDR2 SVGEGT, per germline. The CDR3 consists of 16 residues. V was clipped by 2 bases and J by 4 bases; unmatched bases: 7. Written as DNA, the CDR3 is TGTGCCAGCAGTTACCCGGGGACAGCGATCACCGGGGAGCTGTTTTTT. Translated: CASSYPGTAITGELFF.